The 23 T cell receptor beta chains reported below all come from one sample, sequenced in a study of vaccination and CD4 T cells after COVID-19. Treatment given: approximately 10-day PBMC culture with coronavirus spike peptide pools or control peptides (ViraFEST assay). No antigen has been assigned to these receptors. The study sequenced cultured CD4+ T cell DNA using the Oncomine TCR Beta short-read assay. TCRdb redid the calling of the PCR reads with MiXCR, one entry per CDR3 protein. The sample has over 10,000 distinct CDR3 sequences; roughly 36% are singletons. The sequencing sample was made of cultured CD4+ T cells from blood. The receptors derive from a human donor with COVID-19.

This clonotype was found a few times. This chain uses TRBV11-3 with TRBJ1-2; weak D call: TRBD1 (6 bases). Per the germline V gene, CDR1 is SGHNT and CDR2 is YENEEA. The CDR3 sequence is 15 residues long. The ends were cut back, 0 bases at V and 2 bases at J, with 10 bases in the middle. As DNA, the CDR3 is TGTGCCAGCAGCTTAGATTCCCAGGGGAACTATGGCTACACCTTC. This sequence encodes CASSLDSQGNYGYTF.

The J gene is TRBJ1-1, the V gene TRBV2, with D perhaps TRBD1 (5 bases). This CDR3 contains 15 residues. Germline CDR1 SNHLY, CDR2 FYNNEI. With 4 bases removed from V and 7 bases from J, the gap between germline ends came to 19 bases. Here the CDR3 DNA reads TGTGCCAGCAGTGGCTTTGGGACTCTTGGGGGTGAAGCTTTCTTT. Protein: CASSGFGTLGGEAFF.

The V call is TRBV6-2 or TRBV6-3, the J call TRBJ2-3; D may match TRBD1 or TRBD2 (5 bases each). The CDR3 extends over 13 amino acids. Germline assignment: CDR1 MNHEY and CDR2 SVGEGT. V gave up 9 bases and J gave up 2 bases, with 12 bases separating them. The CDR3 spells CASIRDPTDTQYF. CDR3 in DNA: TGTGCCAGTATCAGGGACCCCACAGATACGCAGTATTTT.

In this sample, this clonotype turned up a few times. This chain uses TRBV24-1 with TRBJ1-2, with TRBD1 identical over 9 bases. V was pared by 3 bases and J by 8 bases, with 6 bases of the junction left unmatched. The V gene's germline CDR1 is KGHDR and CDR2 SFDVKD. The CDR3 length is 14 residues. CDR3: CATSDGDRAGGYTF. CDR3 nucleotides: TGTGCCACCAGTGATGGGGACAGGGCTGGCGGCTACACCTTC.

Concerning this clonotype: One junction end disagrees with the germline gene, perhaps due to a read error. V and J are TRBV24-1 and TRBJ1-2, with D perhaps TRBD1 (6 bases). Germline loops: CDR1 KGHDR, CDR2 SFDVKD. The CDR3 loop spans 12 amino acids. The CDR3 nucleotides read TGTGTCACCAGTGATAAGGGGGGAGGCTACACCTTC. This translates into CVTSDKGGGYTF.

This clonotype was seen a few times. The chain couples TRBV7-3 to TRBJ2-2, with TRBD2 matching 10 bases. Looked up from germline, CDR1 is SGHTA and CDR2 is FQGTGA. V lost 0 bases, J lost 6 bases, and 13 bases stayed unmatched. The CDR3 is 19 residues long. The DNA for the CDR3 is TGTGCCAGCAGCTTAACCCCCCTCAGGAGCGGGGGGGCCTCCGGGGAGCTGTTTTTT. Its protein product is CASSLTPLRSGGASGELFF.

There are a few counts of this clonotype. The V call is TRBV30, the J call TRBJ1-6; D possibly corresponds to TRBD1 (6 bases). The CDR3 spans 14 residues. The germline V gene encodes CDR1 GTSNPN and CDR2 SVGIG (reference sequence). The V and J ends lost 0 bases and 7 bases respectively, with 10 bases between them. In DNA form, the CDR3 reads TGTGCCTGGAGTGTAGGCAGGGGCAATTCACCCCTCCACTTT. Its protein product is CAWSVGRGNSPLHF.

The J gene is TRBJ1-1, the V gene TRBV19; 7 nucleotides match TRBD1. Per the germline V gene, CDR1 is LNHDA and CDR2 is SQIVND (reference sequence). The CDR3 is 19 residues long. The V gene end was trimmed by 7 bases and the J gene end by 3 bases; junction bases not matched to a gene: 23. CDR3 DNA: TGTGCCAGTACCGTTCGATGGGTGGTCGGCAGGGGGGATGACACTGAAGCTTTCTTT. It translates to CASTVRWVVGRGDDTEAFF.

This clonotype was seen a handful of times. This chain links TRBV15 with TRBJ2-5; possibly TRBD1 for D (7 bases). Germline V gives CDR1 LNHNV, CDR2 YYDKDF (reference sequence). The V gene lost 0 bases and the J gene lost 2 bases, with 10 bases spanning the gap. The CDR3 is made up of 15 amino acids. The CDR3, as DNA: TGTGCCACCAGCAGAGATCCAGGGGGGCAAGAGACCCAGTACTTC. Translation: CATSRDPGGQETQYF. The full variable domain, completed using reference TRBV15 and TRBJ2-5, is DAMVIQNPRYQVTQFGKPVTLSCSQTLNHNVMYWYQQKSSQAPKLLFHYYDKDFNNEADTPDNFQSRRPNTSFCFLDIRSPGLGDTAMYLCATSRDPGGQETQYFGPGTRLLVL.

The chain couples TRBV28 to TRBJ1-6, with unresolved D. The germline gives CDR1 MDHEN, CDR2 SYDVKM. V gave up 3 bases and J gave up 7 bases, with 13 bases separating them. The CDR3 has 15 residues. CDR3 DNA sequence: TGTGCCAGCAGTTTGGTTTCCCCTTCAAATTCACCCCTCCACTTT. It specifies CASSLVSPSNSPLHF.

The genes are TRBV7-2 and TRBJ1-1, with 9 bases lining up with TRBD1. Germline-derived CDR1 and CDR2 are SGHTA and FQGNSA. The CDR3 totals 17 residues. V shed 1 base, J shed 0 bases, and the junction held 6 bases outside the gene matches. CDR3 DNA: TGTGCCAGCAGCTTAGTTGGACAGGGGTTCATGAACACTGAAGCTTTCTTT. Translation gives CASSLVGQGFMNTEAFF.

The gene calls are TRBV7-9 and TRBJ1-1; D unresolved. The CDR3 has 15 amino acids. Trimming shortened V by 5 bases and J by 1 base, and 14 bases separated the two germline ends. Germline loops: CDR1 SEHNR, CDR2 FQNEAQ (reference sequence). The CDR3 here is CASSPDPGGNTEAFF. The CDR3 coding sequence is TGTGCCAGCAGCCCCGACCCGGGCGGGAACACTGAAGCTTTCTTT.

This sequence joins TRBV10-3 and TRBJ1-1; 8 nucleotides line up with TRBD1. This CDR3 spans 14 amino acids. Germline CDR1 is ENHRY and CDR2 is SYGVKD. Trimming at V came to 6 bases and at J to 1 base, leaving 4 bases not matched to a gene. This CDR3 is CAIRYGQGNTEAFF. CDR3 in DNA: TGTGCCATCAGATACGGACAGGGGAACACTGAAGCTTTCTTT.

The chain links TRBV20-1 to TRBJ1-2; 10 nucleotides agree with TRBD1. Germline CDR1 DFQATT, CDR2 SNEGSKA (reference sequence). The CDR3 is 16 residues long. V shed 0 bases and J 5 bases; nucleotides not matched to a gene: 9. The CDR3 DNA reads as TGCAGTGCTAGAGATATCGGGACAGGGGCGGGATATGGCTACACCTTC. The encoded protein is CSARDIGTGAGYGYTF.

This clonotype was picked up a small number of times. This chain joins TRBV20-1 and TRBJ2-2, with 9 bases identical to TRBD1. There are 15 residues in the CDR3. Germline V lookup: CDR1 DFQATT, CDR2 SNEGSKA (reference sequence). With V trimmed by 6 bases and J by 2 bases, 7 bases remained unmatched. The DNA for the CDR3 is TGCAGTGCGCGCAGACAGGGGGTTAACACCGGGGAGCTGTTTTTT. Translating it yields CSARRQGVNTGELFF.

This clonotype appeared once. This chain uses TRBV28 with TRBJ2-1; 8 positions agree with TRBD2. The length of the CDR3 is 14 residues. J gave up 12 bases and V 7 bases, and 14 bases lay outside the gene matches. CDR1 and CDR2 (germline): MDHEN, SYDVKM. The CDR3 nucleotides are TGTGCCAGCAACCTCCCTCTAGCGGGTGGTGGGCAGTTCTTC. Translated, it gives CASNLPLAGGGQFF.

This clonotype was seen more than once but under ten times. CDR3 DNA sequence: TGTGCCAGCAGTGCTTTACTGGATGCTGGCTACACCTTC. Translation gives CASSALLDAGYTF. The V call is TRBV25-1, the J call TRBJ1-2; D unclear. This CDR3 comprises 13 residues. Germline V gene sequence: CDR1 MGHDK, CDR2 SYGVNS. V shed 4 bases and J shed 7 bases, with 13 bases lying between them.

This rearrangement joins TRBV20-1 to TRBJ1-1; D gene uncertain. The CDR3 consists of 14 residues. Germline V lookup: CDR1 DFQATT, CDR2 SNEGSKA (reference sequence). Trimming removed 6 bases at V and 2 bases at J, with 16 bases between. Here the CDR3 DNA reads TGCAGTGCAACTCGTAGGGTGGGAAACACTGAAGCTTTCTTT. Translation: CSATRRVGNTEAFF.

The chain has TRBV27 and TRBJ2-7; 9 bases align to TRBD1. Germline trimming cut 5 bases from V and 2 bases from J; bases unmatched to any gene: 7. The germline V gene has CDR1 MNHEY and CDR2 SMNVEV (reference sequence). The CDR3 spans 15 residues. CDR3 sequence reads: CASSVQTGGPYEQYF. The CDR3 DNA reads as TGTGCCAGCAGTGTACAAACAGGGGGCCCCTACGAGCAGTACTTC.

The chain is built from TRBV11-3 and TRBJ2-7; maybe TRBD2 (6 bases). Germline V gives CDR1 SGHNT, CDR2 YENEEA. Trimming stripped 3 bases from V and 3 bases from J, with 9 bases between. This CDR3 region has 13 residues. The CDR3 spells CASSFWGDYEQYF. The CDR3 nucleotides read TGTGCCAGCAGCTTTTGGGGGGACTACGAGCAGTACTTC. Together with reference TRBV11-3 and TRBJ2-7, the CDR3 gives the full variable domain: EAGVVQSPRYKIIEKKQPVAFWCNPISGHNTLYWYLQNLGQGPELLIRYENEEAVDDSQLPKDRFSAERLKGVDSTLKIQPAELGDSAVYLCASSFWGDYEQYFGPGTRLTVT.

This chain connects TRBV5-5 to TRBJ2-5, with 8 bases that match TRBD1. CDR1 and CDR2 (germline): SGHKS, YYEKEE (reference sequence). The CDR3 extends over 14 amino acids. V was clipped by 4 bases and J by 4 bases; unmatched bases: 6. The CDR3 DNA reads as TGTGCCAGCAGCCTACTTGGACAGGGAGAGACCCAGTACTTC. Its translation is CASSLLGQGETQYF.

This clonotype was seen a few times. The chain joins TRBV27 to TRBJ1-5; D not resolved. CDR1 and CDR2 from the germline V gene are MNHEY and SMNVEV (reference sequence). The germline V and J ends were trimmed by 6 bases and 2 bases, with 23 bases remaining between them. The CDR3 loop spans 18 amino acids. The CDR3 here is CASRKTPPLGRGNQPQHF. For the CDR3, the DNA is TGTGCCAGCAGGAAAACACCGCCCCTCGGGCGGGGCAATCAGCCCCAGCATTTT.

V usage is TRBV25-1 and J usage is TRBJ1-2; tentative D call: TRBD1 (5 bases). There are 13 residues in the CDR3. Deletions cut 8 bases from V and 0 bases from J, with 10 bases between. The germline gives CDR1 MGHDK, CDR2 SYGVNS. This chain's CDR3 is CASGDRTNYGYTF. Here the CDR3 DNA reads TGTGCCAGCGGGGACCGAACTAACTATGGCTACACCTTC.